These 11 T cell receptor beta chains were sequenced from one sample in a study of CD8 T cells in ankylosing spondylitis. TCRdb used MiXCR to reprocess the 5' RACE reads, holding one entry per CDR3 protein. This sample has approximately 130,000 distinct CDR3 sequences, with 9.5% to 12% found just once. The sequencing sample was made of blood, either unsorted or a sorted T cell fraction (not recorded which). These receptors were obtained from a female donor with ankylosing spondylitis or in good health (not recorded which).

Regarding this clonotype: A much bigger clone sits one base away, suggesting this may be a read error. V usage is TRBV28 and J usage is TRBJ2-7; unclear D gene. V dropped 5 bases and J dropped 5 bases, with 19 bases sitting between them. Looked up from germline, CDR1 is MDHEN and CDR2 is SYDVKM. This CDR3 has 15 residues. The CDR3 DNA reads as TGTGCCAGCAGTCCTCCCGACGGGTCGCACCACGAGCAGTACTTC. This codes for CASSPPDGSHHEQYF.

In this sample, this clonotype turned up many times. This sequence joins TRBV5-1 and TRBJ1-1; 7 bases are shared with TRBD1. Germline V gene sequence: CDR1 SGHRS, CDR2 YFSETQ. The V segment lost 4 bases and the J segment 0 bases; nucleotides outside the gene matches: 12. The CDR3 consists of 17 residues. The CDR3 DNA sequence: TGCGCCAGCAGCCTGCGTGTTAGGGGGCAGGTGAACACTGAAGCTTTCTTT. This translates into CASSLRVRGQVNTEAFF.

The chain links TRBV29-1 to TRBJ2-7; tentatively, D is TRBD2 (7 bases). Between the trimmed V and J ends, which lost 4 bases and 3 bases, there was a span of 13 bases. Germline CDR1 and CDR2: SQVTM and ANQGSEA. This CDR3 contains 13 residues. The CDR3 loop is CSVVGGADYEQYF. In nucleotides, the CDR3 is TGCAGCGTTGTAGGGGGGGCTGACTACGAGCAGTACTTC.

This clonotype was detected only a few times. The chain uses TRBV6-2 or TRBV6-3 and TRBJ2-1; D remains unclear. Germline CDR1 reads MNHEY; CDR2 reads SVGEGT. Trimming pared 2 bases from V and 0 bases from J, leaving 5 bases between. The CDR3 has 14 residues. The DNA for the CDR3 is TGTGCCAGCAGTTACAGGTCCTCCTACAATGAGCAGTTCTTC. Encoded protein: CASSYRSSYNEQFF.

This clonotype appeared many times. The J gene is TRBJ2-2, the V gene TRBV18, with D perhaps given as TRBD1 or TRBD2 (6 bases each). Germline loops: CDR1 KGHSH, CDR2 LQKENI. This CDR3 has 17 amino acids. The germline V and J ends were trimmed by 0 bases and 0 bases, with 11 bases remaining between them. The CDR3 protein is CASSPPRGDPNTGELFF. The CDR3 bases are TGTGCCAGCTCACCACCGAGGGGGGACCCGAACACCGGGGAGCTGTTTTTT.

This clonotype was seen repeatedly, ten times or more. The chain has TRBV7-9 and TRBJ2-1, with 13 nucleotides matching TRBD2. V lost 2 bases, J lost 8 bases, and 6 bases stayed unmatched. The germline V gene has CDR1 SEHNR and CDR2 FQNEAQ (reference sequence). CDR3 size: 16 residues. In DNA, the CDR3 is TGTGCCAGCAGCTTAAGGACTAGCGGGAGACTGTATGAGCAGTTCTTC. Its translation is CASSLRTSGRLYEQFF.

Only a few counts were recorded for this clonotype. The CDR3 region has the DNA TGTGCCAACAAAGGGACAGGGGGGAACACCGGGGAGCTGTTTTTT. Translating gives CANKGTGGNTGELFF. The chain has TRBV11-2 and TRBJ2-2, with 11 nucleotides matching TRBD1. Looked up from germline, CDR1 is SGHAT and CDR2 is FQNNGV. This CDR3 has 15 residues. V was pared by 10 bases and J by 1 base, with 5 bases of the junction left unmatched.

In its sample, this clonotype was seen a few times. The V and J genes are TRBV11-3 and TRBJ1-3; TRBD1 agrees at 8 bases. Germline CDR1 reads SGHNT; CDR2 reads YENEEA. Trimming removed 3 bases from V and 15 bases from J; junction bases left unmatched: 19. This CDR3 contains 16 residues. The CDR3 coding sequence is TGTGCCAGCAGCTTCTCTGGGACAGGCGACGGGGGCAAAAAATATTTT. Translating gives CASSFSGTGDGGKKYF.

This clonotype was counted many times. The rearrangement links TRBV29-1 to TRBJ2-1, with TRBD2 matching over 8 bases. The germline V gene encodes CDR1 SQVTM and CDR2 ANQGSEA. CDR3 length: 13 residues. Germline trimming cut 4 bases from V and 5 bases from J; bases unmatched to any gene: 4. The CDR3 sequence: CSVVGLGHNEQFF. CDR3 DNA sequence: TGCAGCGTTGTGGGACTAGGTCACAATGAGCAGTTCTTC.

This clonotype was recorded at least ten times. This sequence joins TRBV20-1 and TRBJ2-1, with D maybe TRBD2 (6 bases). Deletions cut 1 base from V and 4 bases from J, with 14 bases between. Germline-derived CDR1 and CDR2 are DFQATT and SNEGSKA (reference sequence). This CDR3 region has 15 residues. The CDR3 DNA follows: TGCAGTGCTAGAGGAATAGGTGGGGGGTACAATGAGCAGTTCTTC. Translating gives CSARGIGGGYNEQFF.

This clonotype was observed many times. This chain links TRBV29-1 with TRBJ1-2; D gene unclear. Germline-derived CDR1 and CDR2 are SQVTM and ANQGSEA. The ends were cut back, 1 base at V and 2 bases at J, with 8 bases in the middle. The CDR3 spans 13 residues. In DNA, the CDR3 is TGCAGCGTTGAAGTGGGCCAGAACTATGGCTACACCTTC. Amino acids: CSVEVGQNYGYTF.